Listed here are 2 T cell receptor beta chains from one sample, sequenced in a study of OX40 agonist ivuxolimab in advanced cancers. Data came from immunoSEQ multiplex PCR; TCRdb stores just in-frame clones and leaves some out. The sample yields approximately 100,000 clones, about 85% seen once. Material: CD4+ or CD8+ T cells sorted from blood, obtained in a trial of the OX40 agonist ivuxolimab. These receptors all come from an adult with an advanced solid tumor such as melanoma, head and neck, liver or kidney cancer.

CDR3 loop: CASSIGEGTIFTDTQYF. The CDR3 DNA reads as TGTGCCAGTAGTATAGGTGAAGGGACCATCTTCACAGATACGCAGTATTTT. The gene calls are TRBV19 and TRBJ2-3; D is perhaps TRBD1 or TRBD2 (5 bases each). This CDR3 has 17 amino acids. The V and J ends lost 1 base and 2 bases respectively, with 16 bases between them. CDR1 LNHDA and CDR2 SQIVND come from the germline V gene (reference sequence).

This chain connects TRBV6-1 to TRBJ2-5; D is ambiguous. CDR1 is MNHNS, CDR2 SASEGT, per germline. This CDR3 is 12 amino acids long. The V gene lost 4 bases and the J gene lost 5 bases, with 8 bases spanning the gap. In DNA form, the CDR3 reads TGTGCCAGCAGTGGAAATAGGGAGACCCAGTACTTC. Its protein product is CASSGNRETQYF.